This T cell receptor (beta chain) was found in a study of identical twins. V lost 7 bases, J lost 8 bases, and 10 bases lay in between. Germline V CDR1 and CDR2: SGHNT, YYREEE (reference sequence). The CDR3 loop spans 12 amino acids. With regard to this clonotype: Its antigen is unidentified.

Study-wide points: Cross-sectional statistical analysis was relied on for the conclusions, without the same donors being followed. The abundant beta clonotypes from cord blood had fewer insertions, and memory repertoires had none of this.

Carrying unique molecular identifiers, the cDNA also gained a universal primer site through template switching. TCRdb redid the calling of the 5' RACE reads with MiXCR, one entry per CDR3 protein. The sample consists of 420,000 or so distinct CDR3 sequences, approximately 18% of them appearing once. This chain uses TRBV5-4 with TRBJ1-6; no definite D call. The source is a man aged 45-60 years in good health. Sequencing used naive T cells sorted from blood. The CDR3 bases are TGTGCCAGCGGCCGGGGAGATTCACCCCTCCACTTT. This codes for CASGRGDSPLHF.